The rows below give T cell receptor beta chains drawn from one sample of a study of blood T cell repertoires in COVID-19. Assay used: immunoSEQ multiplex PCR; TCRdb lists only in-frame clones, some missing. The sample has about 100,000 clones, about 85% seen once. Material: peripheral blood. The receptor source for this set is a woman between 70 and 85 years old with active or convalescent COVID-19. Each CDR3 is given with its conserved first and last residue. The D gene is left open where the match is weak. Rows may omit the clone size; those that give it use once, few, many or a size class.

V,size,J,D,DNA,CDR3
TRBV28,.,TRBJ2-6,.,TGTGCCAGCAGTTTATACCGGGACACCCAGGGTGGGGCCAACGTCCTGACTTTC,CASSLYRDTQGGANVLTF
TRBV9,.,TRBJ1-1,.,TGTGCCAGCAGCGTACATTTGAACACTGAAGCTTTCTTT,CASSVHLNTEAFF
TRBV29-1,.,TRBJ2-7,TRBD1,TGCAGCGTTACGTGGACAGGGAACTACGAGCAGTACTTC,CSVTWTGNYEQYF
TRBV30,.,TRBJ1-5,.,TGTGCCTGGAGTGTGGGGAGGGGATCCCCTGGCAATCAGCCCCAGCATTTT,CAWSVGRGSPGNQPQHF
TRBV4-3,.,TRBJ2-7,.,TGCGCCAGCAGCCAGGATCTTGGGGCCCTCTACGAGCAGTACTTC,CASSQDLGALYEQYF
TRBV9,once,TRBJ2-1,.,TGTGCCAGCGACGCAGGGGGGAAGGTGAATGAGCAGTTCTTC,CASDAGGKVNEQFF
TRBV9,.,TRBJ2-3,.,TGTGCCAGCAGCGGACTAAGAGGGACAGATACGCAGTATTTT,CASSGLRGTDTQYF
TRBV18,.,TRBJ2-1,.,TGTGCCAGCTCAATCCTTGGGGGGGGGCCGGAGGATGAGCAGTTCTTC,CASSILGGGPEDEQFF
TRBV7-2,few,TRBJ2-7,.,TGTGCCAGCAGCTTTTGGGGGGGCCACGAGCAGTACTTC,CASSFWGGHEQYF
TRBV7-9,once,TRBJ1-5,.,TGTGCCAGCAGCTTAGGTCGTAGCAATCAGCCCCAGCATTTT,CASSLGRSNQPQHF
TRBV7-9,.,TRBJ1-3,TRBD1,TGTGCCAGCAGTTCCAGGGGGCACTCTGGAAACACCATATATTTT,CASSSRGHSGNTIYF
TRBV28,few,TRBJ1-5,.,TGTGCCAGCAGTTTCCCGAGCATCGGCAATCAGCCCCAGCATTTT,CASSFPSIGNQPQHF